The clone carrying this T cell receptor beta chain was observed a few times. What it recognizes is unknown. CDR1 and CDR2 from the germline V gene are SGHTA and FQGNSA. V lost 4 bases and J lost 7, with 22 bases in between. This CDR3 has 16 amino acids. The PCR contained 60 Vbeta and 13 Jbeta primers. Clones were read by immunoSEQ multiplex PCR, and TCRdb kept only the in-frame ones, dropping some. The sample shows 270,000 or so clones, around 86% of them seen only once. These data are taken from a study of cytomegalovirus exposure and HLA in healthy donors. Whole-study findings and limits: The productive fraction for most TCR beta V segments was about 90% or about 30% in an earlier analysis. Cytomegalovirus-associated status was assigned to 150 or so TCR beta chains.

Sequenced material: PBMCs. The source is a man aged 35 to 55 in good health and CMV-seropositive. The chain links TRBV7-2 to TRBJ1-2, with D perhaps TRBD1 (5 bases). For the CDR3, the DNA is TGTGCCAGCAGCTCCGGCCTCGGGGGGACTGTTCCTGGCTACACCTTC. Translating it yields CASSSGLGGTVPGYTF.